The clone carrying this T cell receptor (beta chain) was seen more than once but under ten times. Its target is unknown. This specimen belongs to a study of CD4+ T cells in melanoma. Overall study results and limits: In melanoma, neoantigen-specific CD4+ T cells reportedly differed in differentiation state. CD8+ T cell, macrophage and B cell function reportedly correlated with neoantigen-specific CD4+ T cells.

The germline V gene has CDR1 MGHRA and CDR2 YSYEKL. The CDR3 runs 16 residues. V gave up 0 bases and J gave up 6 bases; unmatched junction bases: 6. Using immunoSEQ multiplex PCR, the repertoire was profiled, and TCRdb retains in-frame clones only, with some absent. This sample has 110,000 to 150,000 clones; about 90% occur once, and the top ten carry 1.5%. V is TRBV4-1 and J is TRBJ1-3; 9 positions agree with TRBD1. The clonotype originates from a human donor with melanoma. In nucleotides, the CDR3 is TGCGCCAGCAGCCAAGAACCGGGACAGGGAGTAAACACCATATATTTT. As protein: CASSQEPGQGVNTIYF.